One sample yielded the 17 T cell receptor beta chains listed below, sequenced in a study of beta chain features in type 1 diabetes. Whole-study findings and limits: Patients with Type 1 diabetes showed moderately but significantly shorter TCRB CDR3s in all four CD4+ subsets.

Antigens of these TCRs are unknown. Reverse transcription of all isolated RNA meant that expressed TCRB transcripts were sequenced. The table came from immunoSEQ multiplex PCR; TCRdb's copy has only in-frame clones and leaves some out. Among fewer than 350,000 clones listed, approximately 15% were seen once. Material for sequencing was naive CD4+ T cells from blood. These receptors were taken from a man aged 18-30 years with type 1 diabetes.

Only one count was recorded for this clone. The sample has other DNA sequences that encode this CDR3 too. The genes are TRBV5-1 and TRBJ2-5, with 8 positions matching TRBD1. The length of the CDR3 is 15 residues. Germline values: CDR1 SGHRS, CDR2 YFSETQ. V was clipped by 0 bases and J by 2 bases; unmatched bases: 3. The CDR3 spells CASSLGGQGQETQYF. For the CDR3, the DNA is TGCGCCAGCAGCTTGGGAGGACAGGGACAAGAGACCCAGTACTTC.

This clone was picked up a small number of times. This sequence joins TRBV5-1 and TRBJ2-7; 7 positions match TRBD1. V lost 4 bases to trimming and J lost 5 bases; unmatched junction nucleotides: 12. This CDR3 comprises 15 residues. Germline values: CDR1 SGHRS, CDR2 YFSETQ. For the CDR3, the DNA is TGCGCCAGCAGCCCCACGACAGGGAGCAAAAACGAGCAGTACTTC. It encodes CASSPTTGSKNEQYF.

In its sample, this clone was seen a few times. V is TRBV5-1 and J is TRBJ2-5; perhaps TRBD1 as D (7 bases). The CDR3 totals 14 residues. V was shortened by 4 bases and J by 1 base, with 11 bases between the two germline ends. The germline V gene has CDR1 SGHRS and CDR2 YFSETQ. CDR3 region: CASSGGTAQETQYF. CDR3 coding DNA: TGCGCCAGCAGCGGAGGGACAGCCCAAGAGACCCAGTACTTC. Together with reference TRBV5-1 and TRBJ2-5, the CDR3 gives the full variable domain: KAGVTQTPRYLIKTRGQQVTLSCSPISGHRSVSWYQQTPGQGLQFLFEYFSETQRNKGNFPGRFSGRQFSNSRSEMNVSTLELGDSALYLCASSGGTAQETQYFGPGTRLLVL.

In its sample, this clone was seen a few times. The chain combines TRBV9 with TRBJ2-1, with TRBD1 matching over 9 bases. Germline V lookup: CDR1 SGDLS, CDR2 YYNGEE. The CDR3 contains 18 residues. V lost 4 bases, J lost 10 bases, and 21 bases stayed unmatched. The CDR3 protein is CASSFTLQRDREVHEQFF. CDR3 sequence (DNA): TGTGCCAGCAGCTTTACTCTACAACGGGACAGGGAGGTTCACGAGCAGTTCTTC.

The chain combines TRBV5-1 with TRBJ2-2, with 7 bases fitting TRBD2. The V segment lost 0 bases and the J segment 4 bases; nucleotides outside the gene matches: 0. The CDR3 sequence is 14 residues long. From germline, CDR1 is SGHRS and CDR2 YFSETQ. The CDR3 here is CASSLGGGTGELFF. The CDR3 nucleotides are TGCGCCAGCAGCTTGGGCGGGGGCACCGGGGAGCTGTTTTTT.

V and J are TRBV5-1 and TRBJ2-3; D unresolved. The germline gives CDR1 SGHRS, CDR2 YFSETQ. This CDR3 is built from 14 residues. V lost 4 bases and J 14 bases, leaving 23 bases between the germline ends. In DNA, the CDR3 is TGCGCCAGCAGCCCCCTCTCGGCGCCCCGACCGGGGTATTTT. It encodes CASSPLSAPRPGYF.

The chain links TRBV5-6 to TRBJ2-1; 15 bases line up with TRBD2. V was clipped by 3 bases and J by 3 bases; unmatched bases: 4. There are 17 residues in the CDR3. Per germline, CDR1 SGHDT and CDR2 YYEEEE. CDR3 DNA sequence: TGTGCCAGCAGCTCCGGGACTAGCGGGAGGATCTACAATGAGCAGTTCTTC. Translating gives CASSSGTSGRIYNEQFF.

The chain has TRBV9 and TRBJ2-7; possibly TRBD2 for D (5 bases). This CDR3 comprises 15 residues. Germline values: CDR1 SGDLS, CDR2 YYNGEE. Trimming pared 2 bases from V and 3 bases from J, leaving 15 bases between. Written as DNA, the CDR3 is TGTGCCAGCAGCGTGACGGGATCTGGGTTCTACGAGCAGTACTTC. Encoded protein: CASSVTGSGFYEQYF.

This clone has a count of ten or more. V gene TRBV23-1 combines with J gene TRBJ2-1; D unresolved. TRBV23-1 is an ORF; its function is uncertain. V lost 6 bases, J lost 12 bases, and 9 bases lay in between. The CDR3 runs to 10 residues. The CDR3 spells CASSVYGQFF. The CDR3 coding sequence is TGCGCCAGCAGCGTCTACGGGCAGTTCTTC.

The chain joins TRBV9 to TRBJ1-5; D may be TRBD1 (6 bases). The CDR3 is 15 amino acids. Germline V gives CDR1 SGDLS, CDR2 YYNGEE. Trimming took off 0 bases at V and 2 bases at J, with 9 bases between the two ends. The CDR3 spells CASSVGSGGNQPQHF. The CDR3 nucleotides read TGTGCCAGCAGCGTAGGATCAGGGGGCAATCAGCCCCAGCATTTT.

This clone appeared a few times. V and J are TRBV5-1 and TRBJ1-1; TRBD1 matches at 8 bases. The J segment lost 6 bases and the V segment lost 0 bases, leaving 13 bases of the junction unmatched. CDR3 length equals 17 residues. CDR1 is SGHRS and CDR2 is YFSETQ in the germline V gene. The CDR3 loop is CASSLGAGGPGIPEAFF. The CDR3 nucleotides are TGCGCCAGCAGCTTGGGGGCAGGGGGCCCCGGTATACCTGAAGCTTTCTTT.

This clone has only a few counts. The rearrangement joins TRBV18 to TRBJ1-5; maybe TRBD1 (5 bases). The CDR3 extends over 14 amino acids. CDR1 is KGHSH, CDR2 LQKENI, per germline. V was shortened by 3 bases and J by 11 bases, with 17 bases between the two germline ends. The CDR3 DNA sequence: TGTGCCAGCTCACCTAAGACAGACCCTCGGACCCAGCATTTT. Its protein product is CASSPKTDPRTQHF.

A few counts support this clone. This rearrangement joins TRBV20-1 to TRBJ2-7; D unclear. The CDR3 loop spans 10 amino acids. Germline CDR1 reads DFQATT; CDR2 reads SNEGSKA (reference sequence). Trimming took off 4 bases at V and 6 bases at J, with 7 bases between the two ends. Here the CDR3 reads CSANIAEQYF. CDR3 bases: TGCAGTGCTAACATAGCCGAGCAGTACTTC.

This clone was observed a few times. V gene TRBV2 combines with J gene TRBJ2-5; D might be TRBD2 (6 bases). The CDR3 extends over 12 amino acids. CDR1 and CDR2 (germline): SNHLY, FYNNEI. V lost 11 bases to trimming and J lost 2 bases, with 12 bases between them. As DNA, the CDR3 is TGTGCCGGGAGGCGGATACAAGAGACCCAGTACTTC. This codes for CAGRRIQETQYF.

CDR3: CASSLYKGASYNEQFF. CDR3 nucleotides: TGCGCCAGCAGCTTGTATAAGGGGGCCTCCTACAATGAGCAGTTCTTC. This rearrangement joins TRBV5-1 to TRBJ2-1; 7 nucleotides line up with TRBD1. The CDR3 contains 16 residues. Germline trimming cut 1 base from V and 0 bases from J; bases unmatched to any gene: 4. In germline, CDR1 is SGHRS, CDR2 YFSETQ.

J is TRBJ2-7 and V is TRBV7-2, with D uncertain. The V gene's germline CDR1 is SGHTA and CDR2 FQGNSA. V was pared by 4 bases and J by 3 bases, with 16 bases between. The CDR3 runs to 15 residues. In DNA, the CDR3 is TGTGCCAGCAGCTACACAGTCGGCGTTGGCTACGAGCAGTACTTC. The encoded protein is CASSYTVGVGYEQYF.

The sample holds a few counts of this clone. This sequence joins TRBV2 and TRBJ2-7, with D possibly matching TRBD2 (5 bases). CDR1 and CDR2 from the germline V gene are SNHLY and FYNNEI. The CDR3 totals 16 residues. V was trimmed by 4 bases and J by 3 bases, leaving 19 bases between them. CDR3 loop: CASSVGRGRNIYEQYF. CDR3 DNA sequence: TGTGCCAGCAGTGTGGGGAGAGGACGGAATATCTACGAGCAGTACTTC.